The next 17 T cell receptor beta chains were all read from a single sample in a study of blood T cells in healthy people across ages. The second PCR ran about 6 to 12 cycles with a sample-barcoded 5' primer and J-beta primers. Each CDR3 protein gets one entry after TCRdb re-called the 5' RACE reads with MiXCR. This sample carries about 1.4 million distinct CDR3 sequences, approximately 60% of them seen once, and the ten largest clones take 6.5% to 8.5%. Sequencing was done on a sample of blood. The receptor set was obtained from a man younger than 35 in good health.

This clonotype appeared a few times. The chain has TRBV20-1 and TRBJ2-7, with a weak D call TRBD2 (6 bases). CDR1 and CDR2 (germline): DFQATT, SNEGSKA (reference sequence). The CDR3 has 13 residues. Trimming took off 1 base at V and 6 bases at J, with 13 bases between the two ends. CDR3 in amino acids: CSARVLAPFEQYF. The CDR3 region has the DNA TGCAGTGCTAGAGTGCTAGCGCCGTTCGAGCAGTACTTC.

The rearrangement links TRBV4-1 to TRBJ1-2; 9 positions agree with TRBD1. V shed 1 base, J shed 6 bases, and the junction held 15 bases outside the gene matches. Per germline, CDR1 MGHRA and CDR2 YSYEKL. This CDR3 contains 18 residues. CDR3 loop: CASSQAPGGGQGGNGYTF. The CDR3 DNA follows: TGCGCCAGCAGCCAAGCCCCCGGAGGGGGACAGGGAGGCAATGGCTACACCTTC.

The chain joins TRBV20-1 to TRBJ1-5; TRBD1 might be the D (6 bases). Germline lookup yields CDR1 DFQATT and CDR2 SNEGSKA (reference sequence). The V and J ends lost 5 bases and 0 bases respectively, with 11 bases between them. The CDR3 sequence is 14 residues long. CDR3 DNA: TGCAGTGCTGGGGGGCACAATAGCAATCAGCCCCAGCATTTT. It yields the protein CSAGGHNSNQPQHF.

This clonotype turned up a few times. The rearrangement links TRBV6-5 to TRBJ1-2; the D gene is possibly TRBD1 (6 bases). This CDR3 is built from 14 residues. V dropped 0 bases and J dropped 4 bases, with 9 bases sitting between them. Per germline, CDR1 MNHEY and CDR2 SVGAGI. CDR3 DNA sequence: TGTGCCAGCAGTTACTCGAGGACAGCCTATGGCTACACCTTC. Its protein product is CASSYSRTAYGYTF.

The sample holds a few counts of this clonotype. The V gene is TRBV4-1, the J gene TRBJ1-5; possible D gene TRBD1, 6 bases. V lost 4 bases and J 3 bases, leaving 16 bases between the germline ends. The CDR3 is made up of 16 amino acids. Germline CDR1 is MGHRA and CDR2 is YSYEKL. The CDR3 sequence: CASSLGSGTLNQPQHF. The CDR3 DNA reads TGCGCCAGCAGCCTTGGGTCGGGGACACTCAATCAGCCCCAGCATTTT.

This chain uses TRBV29-1 with TRBJ2-1; D unresolved. The CDR3 consists of 12 residues. Germline assignment: CDR1 SQVTM and CDR2 ANQGSEA. V was trimmed by 3 bases and J by 3 bases, leaving 6 bases between them. CDR3 loop: CSVDTNYNEQFF. The CDR3, as DNA: TGCAGCGTTGACACAAACTACAATGAGCAGTTCTTC.

This chain connects TRBV7-2 to TRBJ2-3; TRBD2 matches 7 bases. Per the germline V gene, CDR1 is SGHTA and CDR2 is FQGNSA. The J segment lost 5 bases and the V segment lost 5 bases, leaving 7 bases of the junction unmatched. The CDR3 has 14 amino acids. CDR3 in DNA: TGTGCCAGCAGCCCGCACCTAGCGGAAGATACGCAGTATTTT. This gives the protein CASSPHLAEDTQYF.

This clonotype was observed a few times. The V gene is TRBV20-1, the J gene TRBJ1-1; possibly TRBD1 for D (5 bases). The ends were cut back, 3 bases at V and 6 bases at J, with 14 bases in the middle. Germline V gene data show CDR1 as DFQATT and CDR2 as SNEGSKA (reference sequence). The CDR3 loop spans 13 amino acids. The CDR3 protein is CSARTFGDSEAFF. The CDR3 DNA is TGCAGTGCTAGGACGTTCGGGGACTCTGAAGCTTTCTTT.

J is TRBJ2-1 and V is TRBV7-2; 8 bases match TRBD1. Germline V gene sequence: CDR1 SGHTA, CDR2 FQGNSA. CDR3 size: 12 residues. V lost 6 bases and J lost 9; bases outside the gene matches: 4. In DNA form, the CDR3 reads TGTGCCAGCAGTGAGACAGGGGCTGAGCAGTTCTTC. Translation: CASSETGAEQFF.

This chain connects TRBV12-3 or TRBV12-4 to TRBJ2-2; no clear D. The CDR3 runs to 11 residues. Trimming pared 4 bases from V and 6 bases from J, leaving 3 bases between. The CDR3 here is CASSSAGELFF. Here the CDR3 DNA reads TGTGCCAGCAGTTCTGCCGGGGAGCTGTTTTTT.

The chain recombines TRBV6-2 or TRBV6-3 with TRBJ2-1; D is uncertain. This CDR3 is built from 12 residues. Trimming removed 5 bases at V and 8 bases at J, with 10 bases between. The V gene's germline CDR1 is MNHEY and CDR2 SVGEGT. The CDR3 DNA reads TGTGCCAGCAGTCCCGGCTTCTATGAGCAGTTCTTC. Amino acid sequence: CASSPGFYEQFF.

This clonotype was recorded only once. The V and J genes are TRBV7-8 and TRBJ1-2; D gene ambiguous. Trimming took off 3 bases at V and 5 bases at J, with 10 bases between the two ends. The germline V gene has CDR1 SGHVS and CDR2 FQNEAQ. This CDR3 spans 13 amino acids. The CDR3 here is CASSFLGSYGYTF. CDR3 nucleotide sequence: TGTGCCAGCAGCTTTTTGGGGTCTTATGGCTACACCTTC.

This clonotype was counted a single time. CDR3 sequence reads: CASSFGTKYEQYF. The CDR3 coding sequence is TGTGCCAGCAGCTTTGGGACAAAGTACGAGCAGTACTTC. The chain recombines TRBV5-6 with TRBJ2-7; TRBD1 might be the D (6 bases). From germline, CDR1 is SGHDT and CDR2 YYEEEE. This CDR3 is 13 amino acids long. V lost 2 bases and J lost 4, with 10 bases in between.

The V gene is TRBV6-1, the J gene TRBJ2-7, with D uncertain. The germline V gene encodes CDR1 MNHNS and CDR2 SASEGT. This CDR3 contains 13 residues. Trimming took 3 bases from V and 2 from J, leaving 8 bases between them. CDR3 protein: CASSETATYEQYF. DNA of the CDR3: TGTGCCAGCAGTGAGACCGCGACCTACGAGCAGTACTTC.

V usage is TRBV10-2 and J usage is TRBJ2-3; TRBD2 matches 12 bases. The CDR3 sequence is 15 residues long. Germline V gene sequence: CDR1 WSHSY, CDR2 SAAADI. J gave up 5 bases and V 7 bases, and 7 bases lay outside the gene matches. The CDR3 loop reads CASNNSTSGRDTQYF. The CDR3 DNA is TGCGCCAGCAACAATTCGACTAGCGGGAGAGATACGCAGTATTTT.

The chain recombines TRBV6-5 with TRBJ2-2; D is possibly TRBD1 or TRBD2 (5 bases each). Germline CDR1 MNHEY, CDR2 SVGAGI. With 5 bases removed from V and 8 bases from J, the gap between germline ends came to 9 bases. This CDR3 region has 12 residues. The CDR3 DNA sequence: TGTGCCAGCAGTCCCAGGGAGGGGGAGCTGTTTTTT. Translation: CASSPREGELFF.

The chain carries TRBV5-1 and TRBJ2-2; perhaps TRBD2 as D (6 bases). Germline V gives CDR1 SGHRS, CDR2 YFSETQ. The CDR3 is made up of 15 amino acids. Trimming removed 1 base at V and 9 bases at J, with 16 bases between. The CDR3: CASSLLGPEGRELFF. Here the CDR3 DNA reads TGCGCCAGCAGCTTGCTGGGTCCGGAGGGAAGGGAGCTGTTTTTT.